A single sample is the source of the 25 T cell receptor beta chains below, sequenced in a study of blood T cell repertoires in COVID-19. The protocol was immunoSEQ multiplex PCR, while the TCRdb copy is restricted to in-frame clones and leaves out a portion. The table has approximately 170,000 clones, about 83% seen once. The sequencing sample was made of PBMCs or T cells enriched from blood (not recorded which). The receptors were sampled from a woman aged 45-60 years in a cohort exposed to, infected with or recovered from COVID-19 (not recorded which).

V gene TRBV24-1 combines with J gene TRBJ1-6; D gene ambiguous. This CDR3 comprises 13 residues. Germline values: CDR1 KGHDR, CDR2 SFDVKD. The germline V and J ends were trimmed by 5 bases and 4 bases, with 5 bases remaining between them. CDR3 region: CATSALYNSPLHF. CDR3 nucleotide sequence: TGTGCCACCAGTGCACTATATAATTCACCCCTCCACTTT.

This chain links TRBV20-1 with TRBJ2-3; D may be TRBD2 (6 bases). Trimming shortened V by 3 bases and J by 2 bases, and 15 bases separated the two germline ends. Germline lookup yields CDR1 DFQATT and CDR2 SNEGSKA (reference sequence). The CDR3 runs 15 residues. The CDR3 spells CSASPGEGFTDTQYF. DNA for the CDR3: TGCAGTGCTAGTCCGGGGGAAGGGTTCACAGATACGCAGTATTTT.

The J gene is TRBJ1-5, the V gene TRBV2; 7 bases are shared with TRBD1. J was trimmed by 10 bases and V by 1 base; bases with no gene match: 10. Germline V gives CDR1 SNHLY, CDR2 FYNNEI. The CDR3 has 15 residues. The CDR3 DNA reads TGTGCCAGCAGTGAAGATGACAGGGAGTTTGATCCCCAGCATTTT. Protein product: CASSEDDREFDPQHF.

This clone has more than one count but fewer than ten. A junction boundary mismatches the germline segment, possibly from a read error. The chain links TRBV7-7 to TRBJ2-5, with TRBD2 identical over 7 bases. CDR1 is SSHAT, CDR2 FNYEAQ, per germline (reference sequence). The CDR3 has 16 residues. CDR3 nucleotides: TGTGCTAGCAGCTTAGATCGGGGGGTAGGGCAAGAGACCCAGTACTTC. Residues: CASSLDRGVGQETQYF.

The chain is built from TRBV10-3 and TRBJ1-5; the match to TRBD1 covers 9 bases. The CDR3 loop spans 15 amino acids. Unmatched junction bases numbered 7, after V lost 10 bases and J lost 0 bases. The V gene's germline CDR1 is ENHRY and CDR2 SYGVKD. The CDR3 is CATRTGVASNQPQHF. For the CDR3, the DNA is TGTGCCACCCGGACAGGGGTGGCTAGCAATCAGCCCCAGCATTTT.

The chain has TRBV2 and TRBJ2-1; the match to TRBD1 covers 7 bases. The CDR3 is made up of 14 amino acids. CDR1 SNHLY and CDR2 FYNNEI come from the germline V gene. V lost 4 bases, J lost 1 base, and 1 base stayed unmatched. The CDR3 sequence is CASSGQGSYNEQFF. CDR3 nucleotides: TGTGCCAGCAGTGGACAGGGTTCCTACAATGAGCAGTTCTTC.

The rearrangement links TRBV4-3 to TRBJ1-3; 7 bases are shared with TRBD1. CDR3 length: 14 amino acids. V lost 4 bases, J lost 4 bases, and 4 bases stayed unmatched. The V gene's germline CDR1 is LGHNA and CDR2 YSLEER. CDR3 sequence reads: CASSPTGWGNTIYF. The CDR3 region has the DNA TGCGCCAGCAGCCCGACAGGGTGGGGAAACACCATATATTTT.

The genes are TRBV28 and TRBJ2-5, with D perhaps matching TRBD1 (5 bases). V lost 10 bases to trimming and J lost 5 bases, with 20 bases between them. This CDR3 contains 14 residues. Germline V gene lookup returns CDR1 MDHEN and CDR2 SYDVKM. CDR3 sequence: CATLSKNKGETQYF. The CDR3 DNA reads TGTGCCACCCTGTCGAAAAACAAGGGGGAGACCCAGTACTTC.

This clone was counted a few times. The J gene is TRBJ2-7, the V gene TRBV24-1; TRBD1 matches 7 bases. This CDR3 contains 16 residues. CDR1 and CDR2 (germline): KGHDR, SFDVKD. V dropped 5 bases and J dropped 3; count of bases not matched to a gene: 12. The DNA of the CDR3 is TGTGCCACCAGTGCACCTTTGAAGGACAGGTTCTACGAGCAGTACTTC. Translated, it gives CATSAPLKDRFYEQYF.

The chain recombines TRBV27 with TRBJ2-3; 9 positions agree with TRBD2. J lost 2 bases, V lost 5 bases, and 5 bases had no gene match. The germline V gene encodes CDR1 MNHEY and CDR2 SMNVEV (reference sequence). This CDR3 is 15 amino acids long. The CDR3 reads CASSQLAGITDTQYF. CDR3 DNA sequence: TGTGCCAGCAGTCAGCTAGCGGGGATCACAGATACGCAGTATTTT.

The gene calls are TRBV6-1 and TRBJ2-7, with TRBD1 matching 7 bases. V was pared by 1 base and J by 7 bases, with 10 bases of the junction left unmatched. Germline CDR1 is MNHNS and CDR2 is SASEGT. The CDR3 is made up of 15 amino acids. DNA of the CDR3: TGTGCCAGCAGTGAAGAAGGCAGGGGGATAGTAGAGCAGTACTTC. Encoded protein: CASSEEGRGIVEQYF.

CDR3 coding DNA: TGTGCCAGCAGCTTTGCGGATAGTACGCAGTATTTT. This translates into CASSFADSTQYF. The gene calls are TRBV7-3 and TRBJ2-3, with D unresolved. Germline V gene lookup returns CDR1 SGHTA and CDR2 FQGTGA. Deletions cut 3 bases from V and 8 bases from J, with 9 bases between. This CDR3 has 12 amino acids.

This clone was picked up one time. A junction end diverges from the germline sequence, so it may reflect a read error. The CDR3 loop is CASSAEGLAVANTGELFF. The DNA of the CDR3 is TGTGCTAGCAGCGCAGAGGGACTAGCGGTCGCGAACACCGGGGAGCTGTTTTTT. The V gene is TRBV7-7, the J gene TRBJ2-2; TRBD2 aligns across 11 bases. The germline V gene encodes CDR1 SSHAT and CDR2 FNYEAQ (reference sequence). The CDR3 covers 18 residues.

The chain joins TRBV24-1 to TRBJ2-3, with 7 bases identical to TRBD1. CDR3 size: 14 residues. Germline V gives CDR1 KGHDR, CDR2 SFDVKD. With V trimmed by 4 bases and J by 3 bases, 3 bases remained unmatched. This CDR3 is CATSDRDRTDTQYF. CDR3 nucleotides: TGTGCCACCAGTGACCGGGACAGAACAGATACGCAGTATTTT.

The chain couples TRBV6-1 to TRBJ1-4; 9 positions agree with TRBD1. Trimming cost V 4 bases and J 5 bases; bases outside gene matches: 8. The V gene's germline CDR1 is MNHNS and CDR2 SASEGT. This CDR3 has 16 amino acids. Here the CDR3 DNA reads TGTGCCAGCAGTGTTCGAAGGGACAGGGCGAATGAAAAACTGTTTTTT. Translated: CASSVRRDRANEKLFF.

The J gene is TRBJ2-7, the V gene TRBV29-1, with D hard to call. Trimming shortened V by 4 bases and J by 0 bases, and 7 bases separated the two germline ends. The CDR3 extends over 12 amino acids. CDR1 SQVTM and CDR2 ANQGSEA come from the germline V gene. The CDR3 DNA is TGCAGCGTTGTGTCATCCTCCTACGAGCAGTACTTC. It yields the protein CSVVSSSYEQYF.

This chain joins TRBV28 and TRBJ1-5; no definite D call. The CDR3 has 13 residues. Germline values: CDR1 MDHEN, CDR2 SYDVKM. Trimming cost V 6 bases and J 5 bases, with 11 bases left between them. The CDR3 reads CASSTFGHQPQHF. The CDR3 DNA follows: TGTGCCAGCAGCACCTTTGGGCATCAGCCCCAGCATTTT.

The chain joins TRBV2 to TRBJ1-5; 7 bases map to TRBD1. Trimming took 6 bases from V and 3 from J; bases not matched to a gene: 11. The germline V gene has CDR1 SNHLY and CDR2 FYNNEI. The CDR3 consists of 16 residues. The CDR3 bases are TGTGCCAGCAGGAAGACAGGGACGAGCTCCAATCAGCCCCAGCATTTT. This codes for CASRKTGTSSNQPQHF.

This sequence joins TRBV5-1 and TRBJ1-1; D gene unclear. The germline V gene encodes CDR1 SGHRS and CDR2 YFSETQ. The germline V and J ends were trimmed by 3 bases and 2 bases, with 14 bases remaining between them. This CDR3 has 15 residues. This chain's CDR3 is CASSSRTGTNTEAFF. The CDR3 region has the DNA TGCGCCAGCAGCTCGCGGACGGGAACTAACACTGAAGCTTTCTTT.

CDR3 nucleotides: TGTGCCAGCGGCGATGGCAGGGCCGATGAGCAGTACTTC. Residues: CASGDGRADEQYF. The V gene is TRBV6-5, the J gene TRBJ2-7; D is perhaps TRBD1 (5 bases). The germline V gene encodes CDR1 MNHEY and CDR2 SVGAGI. Deletions cut 8 bases from V and 7 bases from J, with 18 bases between. This CDR3 spans 13 amino acids.

The chain joins TRBV5-1 to TRBJ2-6; no definite D call. The CDR3 extends over 15 amino acids. V was trimmed by 5 bases and J by 0 bases, leaving 9 bases between them. Germline CDR1 and CDR2: SGHRS and YFSETQ. The CDR3 coding sequence is TGCGCCAGCAGGCAGTTCACCTCTGGGGCCAACGTCCTGACTTTC. This codes for CASRQFTSGANVLTF.

A single count supports this clone. This sequence joins TRBV6-1 and TRBJ1-6; 12 bases fit TRBD1. V gave up 0 bases and J gave up 4 bases; unmatched junction bases: 7. Germline V gene lookup returns CDR1 MNHNS and CDR2 SASEGT. The length of the CDR3 is 19 residues. The CDR3 spells CASSEAGTGGAVYNSPLHF. CDR3 in DNA: TGTGCCAGCAGTGAAGCGGGGACAGGGGGCGCGGTTTATAATTCACCCCTCCACTTT.

This clone was observed a handful of times. The chain carries TRBV13 and TRBJ1-4, with 11 bases that match TRBD1. CDR1 PRHDT and CDR2 FYEKMQ come from the germline V gene (reference sequence). After removal of 5 bases from V and 5 bases from J, the junction contained 4 bases not matched to a gene. This CDR3 has 15 residues. The CDR3 DNA is TGTGCCAGCAGCCCGGGACAGGGGGAAAATGAAAAACTGTTTTTT. Its protein is CASSPGQGENEKLFF. Filled out from reference TRBV13 and TRBJ1-4, the complete variable domain reads AAGVIQSPRHLIKEKRETATLKCYPIPRHDTVYWYQQGPGQDPQFLISFYEKMQSDKGSIPDRFSAQQFSDYHSELNMSSLELGDSALYFCASSPGQGENEKLFFGSGTQLSVL.

This clone was seen just once. The genes are TRBV19 and TRBJ2-1; TRBD2 matches at 9 bases. The germline V gene encodes CDR1 LNHDA and CDR2 SQIVND (reference sequence). This CDR3 spans 16 amino acids. V trimming: 7 bases; J trimming: 5 bases; junction bases outside the gene matches: 12. DNA of the CDR3: TGTGCCAGTATCAGGCCGGGCGGGGGGGCCCACAATGAGCAGTTCTTC. Translating gives CASIRPGGGAHNEQFF.

This clone has only one observation. V gene TRBV24-1 combines with J gene TRBJ1-5, with 7 nucleotides matching TRBD1. CDR1 is KGHDR and CDR2 is SFDVKD in the germline V gene. With V trimmed by 1 base and J by 2 bases, 7 bases remained unmatched. The CDR3 has 17 amino acids. CDR3 nucleotides: TGTGCCACCAGTGATTTCTTCCCGACAGGGCGCAATCAGCCCCAGCATTTT. This gives the protein CATSDFFPTGRNQPQHF.